This T cell receptor beta chain was obtained from a study of cytotoxic CD8 clonotypes in ibrutinib-treated CLL. Study details: Within the patient group, under 12 were relapsed/refractory and fewer than 16 treatment-naive, and around 17 were IGHV unmutated.

TCRdb's copy holds only in-frame clones and misses some; the assay was immunoSEQ multiplex PCR. The repertoire holds about 25,000 clones, with 65% to 90% as singletons. CDR3 length: 15 amino acids. J gave up 0 bases and V 4 bases, and 4 bases lay outside the gene matches. Germline V gene data show CDR1 as MNHEY and CDR2 as SVGAGI. Concerning this clone itself: The target antigen is unknown.

Study results and limitations: Clonality increased with ibrutinib response but returned toward baseline at progression.

The source of this sequence is a human donor with chronic lymphocytic leukemia. The sequenced sample was PBMCs, obtained after 24 months of ibrutinib treatment. The chain recombines TRBV6-5 with TRBJ1-1; TRBD1 matches 8 bases. The CDR3 here is CASSSRQGLNTEAFF. In DNA, the CDR3 is TGTGCCAGCAGTTCCCGACAGGGGCTGAACACTGAAGCTTTCTTT.